This T cell receptor beta chain was documented in a study of blood T cell repertoires in COVID-19. Study-wide background: Sources were T cells, B-cell-depleted T cells, or PBMCs; the material itself was cDNA or gDNA.

Sequencing used immunoSEQ multiplex PCR; TCRdb keeps in-frame clones, though not all of them. The repertoire includes approximately 500,000 clones, 85% to 90% of them detected once, and 7.8% sits in the top ten. This clone has just one count. The sequence derives from a woman between 45 and 60 years old with COVID-19, enrolled during active disease. The sequenced sample was peripheral blood.

CDR3 nucleotides: TGTGCCAGCAGTTACTCTGGGGGACAATCCTACGAGCAGTACTTC. Protein sequence: CASSYSGGQSYEQYF. The V call is TRBV6-5, the J call TRBJ2-7; D might be TRBD1 (6 bases). V lost 0 bases and J 1 base, leaving 10 bases between the germline ends. Per the germline V gene, CDR1 is MNHEY and CDR2 is SVGAGI. The CDR3 totals 15 residues.